This TCR beta chain was obtained from a study of memory CD8 T cells in hepatitis C reinfection. Whole-study context: A couple of donors cleared primary HCV but became chronic after reinfection.

Time point in this sample: peak reinfection, 3 to 8 weeks after reinfection detection. Sorted cells were sequenced directly ex vivo without any in vitro expansion. The protocol was immunoSEQ multiplex PCR, while the TCRdb copy is restricted to in-frame clones and leaves out a portion. The sample lists over 35,000 clones, roughly 90% seen once, with more than 0.95% in the top ten. V shed 5 bases and J shed 8 bases, with 18 bases lying between them. The germline V gene has CDR1 LNHNV and CDR2 YYDKDF (reference sequence). The CDR3 loop spans 14 amino acids. Sequencing input: naive CD8+ T cells sorted from blood. The receptor comes from a man aged 18 to 30 with hepatitis C virus infection. The gene calls are TRBV15 and TRBJ1-2, with D unresolved. CDR3 sequence: CATSGIADPGGYTF. In DNA, the CDR3 is TGTGCCACCAGCGGAATTGCGGACCCGGGAGGCTACACCTTC.